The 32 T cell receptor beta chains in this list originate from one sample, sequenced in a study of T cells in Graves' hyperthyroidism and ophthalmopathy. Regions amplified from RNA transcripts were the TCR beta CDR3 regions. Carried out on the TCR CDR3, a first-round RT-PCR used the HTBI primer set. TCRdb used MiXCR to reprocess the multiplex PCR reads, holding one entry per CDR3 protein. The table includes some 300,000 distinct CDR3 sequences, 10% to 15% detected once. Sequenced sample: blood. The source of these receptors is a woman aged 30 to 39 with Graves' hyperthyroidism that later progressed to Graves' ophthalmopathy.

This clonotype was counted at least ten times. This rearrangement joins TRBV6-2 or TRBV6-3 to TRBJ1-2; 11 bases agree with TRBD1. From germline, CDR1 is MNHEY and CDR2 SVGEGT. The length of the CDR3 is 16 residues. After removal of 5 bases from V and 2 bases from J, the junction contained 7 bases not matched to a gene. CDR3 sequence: CASSDPDRGQNYGYTF. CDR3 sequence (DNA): TGTGCCAGCAGTGACCCGGACAGGGGGCAGAACTATGGCTACACCTTC.

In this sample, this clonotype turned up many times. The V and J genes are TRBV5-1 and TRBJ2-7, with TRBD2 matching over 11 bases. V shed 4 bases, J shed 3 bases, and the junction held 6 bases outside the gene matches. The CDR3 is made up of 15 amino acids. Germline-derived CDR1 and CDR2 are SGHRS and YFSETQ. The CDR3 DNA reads TGCGCCAGCAGCCCAACTAGCGGGAGTCTCTACGAGCAGTACTTC. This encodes CASSPTSGSLYEQYF.

The CDR3 sequence is CASSPITAGNTEAFF. For the CDR3, the DNA is TGTGCCAGCAGCCCTATAACAGCGGGGAACACTGAAGCTTTCTTT. The V and J genes are TRBV7-6 and TRBJ1-1; no clear D. Germline V lookup: CDR1 SGHVS, CDR2 FNYEAQ. The V and J ends lost 5 bases and 1 base respectively, with 14 bases between them. The CDR3 spans 15 residues.

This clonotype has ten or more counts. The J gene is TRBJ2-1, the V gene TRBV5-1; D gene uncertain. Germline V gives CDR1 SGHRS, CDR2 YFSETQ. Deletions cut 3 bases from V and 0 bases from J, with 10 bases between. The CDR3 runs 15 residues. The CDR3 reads CASSSATASYNEQFF. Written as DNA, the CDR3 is TGCGCCAGCAGCTCCGCGACTGCCTCCTACAATGAGCAGTTCTTC.

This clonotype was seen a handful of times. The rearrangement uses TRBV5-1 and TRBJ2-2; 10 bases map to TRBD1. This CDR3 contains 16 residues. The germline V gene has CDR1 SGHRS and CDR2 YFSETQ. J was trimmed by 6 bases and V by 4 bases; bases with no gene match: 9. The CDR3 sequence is CASSVPGQGFAGELFF. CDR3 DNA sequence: TGCGCCAGCAGCGTTCCGGGACAGGGGTTTGCCGGGGAGCTGTTTTTT.

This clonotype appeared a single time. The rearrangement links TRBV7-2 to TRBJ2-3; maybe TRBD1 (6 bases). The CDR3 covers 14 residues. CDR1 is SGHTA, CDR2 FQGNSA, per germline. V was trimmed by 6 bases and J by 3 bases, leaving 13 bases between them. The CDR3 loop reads CASRTAQGTDTQYF. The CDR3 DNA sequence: TGTGCCAGCAGGACTGCACAGGGAACAGATACGCAGTATTTT.

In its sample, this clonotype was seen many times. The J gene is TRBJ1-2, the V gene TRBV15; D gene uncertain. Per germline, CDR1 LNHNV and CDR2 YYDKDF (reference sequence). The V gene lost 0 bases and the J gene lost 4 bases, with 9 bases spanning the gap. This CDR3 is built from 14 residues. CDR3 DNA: TGTGCCACCAGCAGAGATCTGATGTCCTATGGCTACACCTTC. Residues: CATSRDLMSYGYTF.

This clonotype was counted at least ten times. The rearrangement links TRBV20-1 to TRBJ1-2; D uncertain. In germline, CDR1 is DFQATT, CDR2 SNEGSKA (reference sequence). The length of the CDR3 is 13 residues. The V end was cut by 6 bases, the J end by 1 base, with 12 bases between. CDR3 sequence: CSAIDTVNYGYTF. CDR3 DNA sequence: TGCAGTGCCATAGACACGGTTAACTATGGCTACACCTTC.

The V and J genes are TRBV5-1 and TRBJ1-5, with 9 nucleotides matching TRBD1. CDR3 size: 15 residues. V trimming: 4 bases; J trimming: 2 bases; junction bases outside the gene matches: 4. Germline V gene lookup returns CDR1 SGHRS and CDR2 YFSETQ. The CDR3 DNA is TGCGCCAGCAGCCAGCGGACAGGGGGCAATCAGCCCCAGCATTTT. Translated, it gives CASSQRTGGNQPQHF.

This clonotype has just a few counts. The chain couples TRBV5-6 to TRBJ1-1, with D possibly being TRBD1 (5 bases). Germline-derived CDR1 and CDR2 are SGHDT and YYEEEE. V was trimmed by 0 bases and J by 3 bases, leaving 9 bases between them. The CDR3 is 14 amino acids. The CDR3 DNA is TGTGCCAGCAGCTTGGCGGGGGTCGACACTGAAGCTTTCTTT. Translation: CASSLAGVDTEAFF.

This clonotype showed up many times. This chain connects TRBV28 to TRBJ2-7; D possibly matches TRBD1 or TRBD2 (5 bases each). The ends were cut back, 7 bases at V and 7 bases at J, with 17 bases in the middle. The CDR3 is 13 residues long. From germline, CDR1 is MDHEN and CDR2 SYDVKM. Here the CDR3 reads CASNFGGAREQYF. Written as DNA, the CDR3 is TGTGCCAGCAACTTTGGGGGAGCGAGGGAGCAGTACTTC.

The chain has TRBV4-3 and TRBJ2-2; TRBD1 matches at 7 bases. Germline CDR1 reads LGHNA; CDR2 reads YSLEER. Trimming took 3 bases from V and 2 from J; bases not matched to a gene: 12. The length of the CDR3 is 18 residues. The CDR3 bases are TGCGCCAGCAGCCACGATTTTCCCGGGACAGCCAACACCGGGGAGCTGTTTTTT. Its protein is CASSHDFPGTANTGELFF.

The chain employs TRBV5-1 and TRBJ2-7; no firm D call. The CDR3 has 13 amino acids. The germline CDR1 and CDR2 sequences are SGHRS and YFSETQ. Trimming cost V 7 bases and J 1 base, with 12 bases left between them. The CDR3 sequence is CASGPPGSYEQYF. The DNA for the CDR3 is TGCGCCAGCGGTCCTCCCGGGTCCTACGAGCAGTACTTC.

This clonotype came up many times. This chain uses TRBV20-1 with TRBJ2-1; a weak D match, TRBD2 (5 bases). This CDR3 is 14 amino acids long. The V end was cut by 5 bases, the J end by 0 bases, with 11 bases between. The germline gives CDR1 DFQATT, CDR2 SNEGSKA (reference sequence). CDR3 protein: CSAQRSSSYNEQFF. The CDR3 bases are TGCAGTGCTCAGCGGTCCAGCTCCTACAATGAGCAGTTCTTC.

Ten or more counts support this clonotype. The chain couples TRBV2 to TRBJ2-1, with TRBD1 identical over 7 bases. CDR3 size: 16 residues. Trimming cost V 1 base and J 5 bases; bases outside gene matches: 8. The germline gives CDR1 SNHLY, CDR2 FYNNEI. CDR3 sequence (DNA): TGTGCCAGCAGTGAAGAACCGGGACAGAACAACAATGAGCAGTTCTTC. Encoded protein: CASSEEPGQNNNEQFF.

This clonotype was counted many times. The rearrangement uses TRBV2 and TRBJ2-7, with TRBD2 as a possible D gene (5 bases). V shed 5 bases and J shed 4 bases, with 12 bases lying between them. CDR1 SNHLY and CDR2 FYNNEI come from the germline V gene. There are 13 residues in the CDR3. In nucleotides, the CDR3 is TGTGCCAGCAGTCCGGGAACACGATACGAGCAGTACTTC. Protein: CASSPGTRYEQYF.

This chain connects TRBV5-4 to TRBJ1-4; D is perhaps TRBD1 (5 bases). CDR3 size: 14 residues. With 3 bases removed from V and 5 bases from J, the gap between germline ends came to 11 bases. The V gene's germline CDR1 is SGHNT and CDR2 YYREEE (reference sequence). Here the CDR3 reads CASSSWGGNEKLFF. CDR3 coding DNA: TGTGCCAGCAGCTCCTGGGGCGGGAATGAAAAACTGTTTTTT.

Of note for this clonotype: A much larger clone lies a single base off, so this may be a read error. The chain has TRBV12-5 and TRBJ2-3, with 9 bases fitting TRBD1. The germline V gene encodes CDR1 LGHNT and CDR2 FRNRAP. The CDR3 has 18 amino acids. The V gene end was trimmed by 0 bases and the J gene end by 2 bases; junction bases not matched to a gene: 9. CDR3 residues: CASGLVLGNRGHTDTQYF. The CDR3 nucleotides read TGTGCTAGTGGTTTGGTACTCGGGAACAGGGGGCACACAGATACGCAGTATTTT.

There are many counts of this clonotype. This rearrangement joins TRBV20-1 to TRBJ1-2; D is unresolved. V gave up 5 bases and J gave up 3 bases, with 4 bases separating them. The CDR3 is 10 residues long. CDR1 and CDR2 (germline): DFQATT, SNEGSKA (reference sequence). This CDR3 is CSARDYGYTF. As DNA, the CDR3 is TGCAGTGCTCGGGACTATGGCTACACCTTC.

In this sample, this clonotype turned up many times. The CDR3 region has the DNA TGCAGTGCTTCCGCCGGCCCCCAAGAGGCAGATACGCAGTATTTT. Amino acids: CSASAGPQEADTQYF. V usage is TRBV20-1 and J usage is TRBJ2-3; D is uncertain. This CDR3 spans 15 amino acids. Between the trimmed V and J ends, which lost 5 bases and 4 bases, there was a span of 19 bases. Germline CDR1 is DFQATT and CDR2 is SNEGSKA (reference sequence).

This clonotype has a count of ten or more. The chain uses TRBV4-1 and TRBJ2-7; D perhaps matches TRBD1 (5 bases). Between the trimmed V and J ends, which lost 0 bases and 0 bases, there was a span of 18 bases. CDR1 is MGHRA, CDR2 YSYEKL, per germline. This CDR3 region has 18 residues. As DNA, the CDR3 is TGCGCCAGCAGCCAAGATCAGTGGGGCGAGGTTCACTCCTACGAGCAGTACTTC. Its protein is CASSQDQWGEVHSYEQYF.

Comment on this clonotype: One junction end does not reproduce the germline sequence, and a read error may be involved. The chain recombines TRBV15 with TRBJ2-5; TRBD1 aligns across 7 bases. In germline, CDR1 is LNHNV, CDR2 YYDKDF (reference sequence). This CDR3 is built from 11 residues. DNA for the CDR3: TGTGCCACCAGCGGACACCCGGACAGGCACTTC. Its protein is CATSGHPDRHF.

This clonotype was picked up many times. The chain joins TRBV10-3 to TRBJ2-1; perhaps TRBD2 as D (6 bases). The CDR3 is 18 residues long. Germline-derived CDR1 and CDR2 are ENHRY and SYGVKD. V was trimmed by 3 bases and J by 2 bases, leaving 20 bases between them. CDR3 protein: CAISDPNSGVRPYNEQFF. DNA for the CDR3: TGTGCCATCAGTGACCCGAACTCGGGAGTTCGCCCCTACAATGAGCAGTTCTTC.

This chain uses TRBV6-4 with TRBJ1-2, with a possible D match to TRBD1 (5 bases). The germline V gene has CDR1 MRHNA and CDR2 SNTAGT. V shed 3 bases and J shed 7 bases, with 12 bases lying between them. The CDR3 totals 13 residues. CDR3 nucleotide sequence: TGTGCCAGCAGTGAAGGCGTGGGGCTTGGCTACACCTTC. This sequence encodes CASSEGVGLGYTF.

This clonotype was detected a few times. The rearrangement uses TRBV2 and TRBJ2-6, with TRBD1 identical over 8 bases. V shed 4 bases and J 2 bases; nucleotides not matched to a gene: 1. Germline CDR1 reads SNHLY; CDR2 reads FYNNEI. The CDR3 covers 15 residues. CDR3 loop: CASSGTGTGANVLTF. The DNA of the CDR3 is TGTGCCAGCAGTGGGACAGGGACTGGGGCCAACGTCCTGACTTTC.

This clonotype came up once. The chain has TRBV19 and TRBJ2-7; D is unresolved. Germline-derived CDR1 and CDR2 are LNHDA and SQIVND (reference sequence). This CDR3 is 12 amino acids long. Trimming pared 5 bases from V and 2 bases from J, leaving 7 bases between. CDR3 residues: CASSHPPYEQYF. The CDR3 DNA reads TGTGCCAGTAGTCACCCCCCCTACGAGCAGTACTTC.

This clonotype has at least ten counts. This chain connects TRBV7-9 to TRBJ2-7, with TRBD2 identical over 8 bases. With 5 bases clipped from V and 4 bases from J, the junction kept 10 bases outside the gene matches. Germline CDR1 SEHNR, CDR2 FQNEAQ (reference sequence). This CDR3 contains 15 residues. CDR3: CASSDGQAGAYEQYF. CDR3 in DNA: TGTGCCAGCAGCGACGGGCAAGCGGGAGCTTACGAGCAGTACTTC.

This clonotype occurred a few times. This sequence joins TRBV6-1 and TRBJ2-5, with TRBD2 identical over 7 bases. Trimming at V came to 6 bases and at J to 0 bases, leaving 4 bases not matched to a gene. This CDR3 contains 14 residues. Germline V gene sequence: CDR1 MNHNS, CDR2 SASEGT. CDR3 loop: CASSQGTNQETQYF. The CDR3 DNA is TGTGCCAGCAGCCAAGGGACTAACCAAGAGACCCAGTACTTC.

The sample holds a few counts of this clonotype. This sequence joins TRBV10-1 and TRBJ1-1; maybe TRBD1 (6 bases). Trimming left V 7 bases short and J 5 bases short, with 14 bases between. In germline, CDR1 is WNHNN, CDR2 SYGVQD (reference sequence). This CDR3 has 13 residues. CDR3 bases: TGCGCCAGCACTAAGGGGGGTCAGACTGAAGCTTTCTTT. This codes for CASTKGGQTEAFF.

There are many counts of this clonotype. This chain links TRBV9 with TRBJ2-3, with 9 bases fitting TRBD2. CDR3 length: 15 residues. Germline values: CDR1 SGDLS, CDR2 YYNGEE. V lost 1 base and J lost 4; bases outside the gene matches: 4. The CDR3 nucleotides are TGTGCCAGCAGCGTAAGCCTAGCGGGACCAGATACGCAGTATTTT. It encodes CASSVSLAGPDTQYF. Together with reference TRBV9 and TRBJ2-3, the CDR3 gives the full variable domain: DSGVTQTPKHLITATGQRVTLRCSPRSGDLSVYWYQQSLDQGLQFLIQYYNGEERAKGNILERFSAQQFPDLHSELNLSSLELGDSALYFCASSVSLAGPDTQYFGPGTRLTVL.

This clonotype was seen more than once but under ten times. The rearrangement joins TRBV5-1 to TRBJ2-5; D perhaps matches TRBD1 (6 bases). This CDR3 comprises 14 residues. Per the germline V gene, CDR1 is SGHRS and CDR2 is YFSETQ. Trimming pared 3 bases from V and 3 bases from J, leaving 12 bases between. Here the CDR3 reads CASSSAGTKETQYF. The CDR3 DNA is TGCGCCAGCAGCTCAGCCGGGACAAAAGAGACCCAGTACTTC.

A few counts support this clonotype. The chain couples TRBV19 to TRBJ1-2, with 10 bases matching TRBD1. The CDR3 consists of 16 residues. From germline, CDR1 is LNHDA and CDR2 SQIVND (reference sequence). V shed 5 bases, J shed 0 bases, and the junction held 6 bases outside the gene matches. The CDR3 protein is CASSRYGQGANYGYTF. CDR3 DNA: TGTGCCAGTAGTCGCTACGGACAGGGGGCTAACTATGGCTACACCTTC.